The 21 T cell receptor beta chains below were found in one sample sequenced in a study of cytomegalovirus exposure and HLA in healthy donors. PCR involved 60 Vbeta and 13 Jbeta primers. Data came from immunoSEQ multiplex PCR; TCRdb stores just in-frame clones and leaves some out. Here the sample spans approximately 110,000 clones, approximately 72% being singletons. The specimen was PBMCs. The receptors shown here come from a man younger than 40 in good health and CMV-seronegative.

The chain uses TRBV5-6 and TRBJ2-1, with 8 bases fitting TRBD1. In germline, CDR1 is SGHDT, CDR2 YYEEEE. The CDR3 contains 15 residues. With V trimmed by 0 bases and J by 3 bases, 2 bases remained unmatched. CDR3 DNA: TGTGCCAGCAGCTTGGGGGGGACAGGCTACAATGAGCAGTTCTTC. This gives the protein CASSLGGTGYNEQFF.

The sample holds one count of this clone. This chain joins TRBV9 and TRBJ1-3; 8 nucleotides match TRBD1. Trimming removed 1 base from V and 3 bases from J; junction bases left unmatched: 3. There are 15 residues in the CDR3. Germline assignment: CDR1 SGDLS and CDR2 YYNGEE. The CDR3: CASSVTGGDGNTIYF. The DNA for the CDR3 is TGTGCCAGCAGCGTAACAGGGGGTGATGGAAACACCATATATTTT.

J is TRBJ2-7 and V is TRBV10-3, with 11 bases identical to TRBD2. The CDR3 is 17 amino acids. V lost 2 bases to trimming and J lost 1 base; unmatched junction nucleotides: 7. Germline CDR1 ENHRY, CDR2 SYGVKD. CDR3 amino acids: CAISEGLAGGPSYEQYF. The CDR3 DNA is TGTGCCATCAGTGAGGGCTTAGCGGGAGGGCCATCCTACGAGCAGTACTTC.

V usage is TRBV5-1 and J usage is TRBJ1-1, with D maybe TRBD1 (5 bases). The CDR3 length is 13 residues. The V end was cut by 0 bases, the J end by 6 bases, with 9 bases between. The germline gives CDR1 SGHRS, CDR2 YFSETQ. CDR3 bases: TGCGCCAGCAGCTTGGACAGGCGGTCTGAAGCTTTCTTT. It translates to CASSLDRRSEAFF.

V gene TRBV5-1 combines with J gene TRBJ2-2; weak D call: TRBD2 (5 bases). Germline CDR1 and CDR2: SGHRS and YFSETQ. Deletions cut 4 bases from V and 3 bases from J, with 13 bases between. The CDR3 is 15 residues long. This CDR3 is CASSPEAVDTGELFF. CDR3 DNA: TGCGCCAGCAGCCCAGAAGCGGTAGACACCGGGGAGCTGTTTTTT.

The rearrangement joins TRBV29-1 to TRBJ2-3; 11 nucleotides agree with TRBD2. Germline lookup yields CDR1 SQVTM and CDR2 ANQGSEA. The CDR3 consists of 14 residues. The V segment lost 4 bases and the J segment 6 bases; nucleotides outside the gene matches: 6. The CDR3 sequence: CSVVVAGGGDTQYF. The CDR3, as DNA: TGCAGCGTTGTAGTAGCGGGAGGGGGGGATACGCAGTATTTT.

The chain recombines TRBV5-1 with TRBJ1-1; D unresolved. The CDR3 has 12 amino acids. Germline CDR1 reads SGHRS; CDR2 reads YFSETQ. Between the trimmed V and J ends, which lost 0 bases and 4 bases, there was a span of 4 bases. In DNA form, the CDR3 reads TGCGCCAGCAGCTTGGCCTCCACTGAAGCTTTCTTT. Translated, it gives CASSLASTEAFF.

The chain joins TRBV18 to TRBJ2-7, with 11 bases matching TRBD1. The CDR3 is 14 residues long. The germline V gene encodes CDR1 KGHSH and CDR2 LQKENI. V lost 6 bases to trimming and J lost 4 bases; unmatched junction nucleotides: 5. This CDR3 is CASSGDRGYYEQYF. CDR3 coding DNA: TGTGCCAGCTCCGGGGACAGGGGGTATTACGAGCAGTACTTC.

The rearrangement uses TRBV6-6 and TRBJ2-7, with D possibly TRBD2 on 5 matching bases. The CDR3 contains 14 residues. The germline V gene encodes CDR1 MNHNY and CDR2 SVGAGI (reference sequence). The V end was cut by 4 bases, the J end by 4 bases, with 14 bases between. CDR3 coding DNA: TGTGCCAGCAGTTGGGAGCCTGCCCTATACGAGCAGTACTTC. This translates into CASSWEPALYEQYF.

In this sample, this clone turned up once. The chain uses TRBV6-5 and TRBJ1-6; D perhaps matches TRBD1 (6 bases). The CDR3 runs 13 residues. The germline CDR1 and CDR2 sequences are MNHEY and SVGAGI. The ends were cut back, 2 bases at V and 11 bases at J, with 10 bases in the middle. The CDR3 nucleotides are TGTGCCAGCAGTTACGGCCAGGGGACACCCCTCCACTTT. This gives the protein CASSYGQGTPLHF.

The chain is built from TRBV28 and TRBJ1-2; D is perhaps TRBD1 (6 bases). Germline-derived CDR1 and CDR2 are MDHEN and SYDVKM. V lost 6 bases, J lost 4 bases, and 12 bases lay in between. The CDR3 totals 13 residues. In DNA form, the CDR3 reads TGTGCCAGCAGCCCTACAGGGATCTATGGCTACACCTTC. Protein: CASSPTGIYGYTF.

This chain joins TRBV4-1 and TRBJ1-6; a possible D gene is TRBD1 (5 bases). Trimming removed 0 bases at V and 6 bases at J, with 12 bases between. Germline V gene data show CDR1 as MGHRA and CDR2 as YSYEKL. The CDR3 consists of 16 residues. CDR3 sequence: CASSQDAGGGNSPLHF. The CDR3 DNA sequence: TGCGCCAGCAGCCAAGATGCGGGGGGGGGTAATTCACCCCTCCACTTT.

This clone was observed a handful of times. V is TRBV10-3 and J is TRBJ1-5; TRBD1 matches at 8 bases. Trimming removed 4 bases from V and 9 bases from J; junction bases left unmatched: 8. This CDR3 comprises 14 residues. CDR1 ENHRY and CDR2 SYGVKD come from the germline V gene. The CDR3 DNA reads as TGTGCCATCAGTGTGGAGGGACAGGTCTCGCCCCAGCATTTT. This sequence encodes CAISVEGQVSPQHF.

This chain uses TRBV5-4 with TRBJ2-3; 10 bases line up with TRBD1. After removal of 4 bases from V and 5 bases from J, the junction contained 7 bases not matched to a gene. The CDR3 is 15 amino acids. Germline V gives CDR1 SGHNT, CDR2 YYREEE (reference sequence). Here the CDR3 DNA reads TGTGCCAGCAGCCCGGGGACAGGGGCTGGAGATACGCAGTATTTT. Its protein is CASSPGTGAGDTQYF.

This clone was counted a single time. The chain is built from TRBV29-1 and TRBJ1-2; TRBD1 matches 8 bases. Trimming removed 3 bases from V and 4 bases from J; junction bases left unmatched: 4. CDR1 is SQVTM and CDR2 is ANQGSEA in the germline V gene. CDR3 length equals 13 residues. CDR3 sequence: CSVEGQVGYGYTF. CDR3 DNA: TGCAGCGTTGAGGGACAGGTCGGCTATGGCTACACCTTC. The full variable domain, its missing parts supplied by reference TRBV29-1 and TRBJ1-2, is SAVISQKPSRDICQRGTSLTIQCQVDSQVTMMFWYRQQPGQSLTLIATANQGSEATYESGFVIDKFPISRPNLTFSTLTVSNMSPEDSSIYLCSVEGQVGYGYTFGSGTRLTVV.

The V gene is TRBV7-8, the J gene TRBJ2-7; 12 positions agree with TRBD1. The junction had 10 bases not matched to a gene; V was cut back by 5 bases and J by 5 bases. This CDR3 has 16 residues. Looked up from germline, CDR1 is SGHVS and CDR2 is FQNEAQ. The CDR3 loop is CASSEGTGGIGDEQYF. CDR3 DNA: TGTGCCAGCAGCGAAGGGACAGGGGGCATCGGCGACGAGCAGTACTTC. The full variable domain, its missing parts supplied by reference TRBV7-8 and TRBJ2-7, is GAGVSQSPRYKVAKRGQDVALRCDPISGHVSLFWYQQALGQGPEFLTYFQNEAQLDKSGLPSDRFFAERPEGSVSTLKIQRTQQEDSAVYLCASSEGTGGIGDEQYFGPGTRLTVT.

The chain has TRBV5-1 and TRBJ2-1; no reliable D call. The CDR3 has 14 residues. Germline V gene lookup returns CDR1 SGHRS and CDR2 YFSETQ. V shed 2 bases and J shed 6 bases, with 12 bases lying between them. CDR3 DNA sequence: TGCGCCAGCAGCTTTGAGTACAGATCCAATGAGCAGTTCTTC. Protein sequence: CASSFEYRSNEQFF.

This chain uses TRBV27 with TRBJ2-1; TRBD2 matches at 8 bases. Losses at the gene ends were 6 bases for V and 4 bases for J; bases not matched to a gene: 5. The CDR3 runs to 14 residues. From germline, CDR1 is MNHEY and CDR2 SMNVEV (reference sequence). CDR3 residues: CASRTSGTYNEQFF. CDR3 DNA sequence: TGTGCCAGCAGAACTAGCGGTACTTACAATGAGCAGTTCTTC.

CDR3 protein: CSVLGGAFTGELFF. The CDR3 DNA is TGCAGCGTACTGGGAGGGGCTTTCACCGGGGAGCTGTTTTTT. J is TRBJ2-2 and V is TRBV29-1; 7 nucleotides agree with TRBD2. The germline V gene encodes CDR1 SQVTM and CDR2 ANQGSEA. V shed 6 bases, J shed 4 bases, and the junction held 8 bases outside the gene matches. The CDR3 extends over 14 amino acids.

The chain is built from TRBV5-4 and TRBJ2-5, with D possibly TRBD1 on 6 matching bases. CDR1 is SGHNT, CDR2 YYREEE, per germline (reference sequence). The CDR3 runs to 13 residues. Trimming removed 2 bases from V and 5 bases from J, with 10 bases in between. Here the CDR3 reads CASSLMDSETQYF. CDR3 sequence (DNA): TGTGCCAGCAGCTTAATGGACAGCGAGACCCAGTACTTC.

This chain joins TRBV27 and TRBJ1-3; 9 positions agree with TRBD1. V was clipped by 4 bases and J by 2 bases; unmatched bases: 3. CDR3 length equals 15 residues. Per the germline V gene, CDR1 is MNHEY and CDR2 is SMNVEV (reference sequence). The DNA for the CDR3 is TGTGCCAGCAGTTCGACAGGGGGTGCTGGAAACACCATATATTTT. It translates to CASSSTGGAGNTIYF.